This T cell receptor beta chain was sequenced in a study of shared clonotypes between healthy human individuals. Clones were read by immunoSEQ multiplex PCR, and TCRdb kept only the in-frame ones, dropping some. Seen here are about 520,000 clones, around four fifths observed once, and the top ten hold approximately 12%. Germline CDR1 reads MDHEN; CDR2 reads SYDVKM. This CDR3 is 13 amino acids long. V lost 7 bases to trimming and J lost 0 bases, with 6 bases between them. The TCR was taken from a woman aged 40 to 50 in good health. Some clones in this sample may be carry-over from other donors' samples. The chain couples TRBV28 to TRBJ1-4; D unresolved. The sequenced sample consisted of PBMCs. In nucleotides, the CDR3 is TGTGCCAGCATGGGGACAACTAATGAAAAACTGTTTTTT. Protein: CASMGTTNEKLFF.